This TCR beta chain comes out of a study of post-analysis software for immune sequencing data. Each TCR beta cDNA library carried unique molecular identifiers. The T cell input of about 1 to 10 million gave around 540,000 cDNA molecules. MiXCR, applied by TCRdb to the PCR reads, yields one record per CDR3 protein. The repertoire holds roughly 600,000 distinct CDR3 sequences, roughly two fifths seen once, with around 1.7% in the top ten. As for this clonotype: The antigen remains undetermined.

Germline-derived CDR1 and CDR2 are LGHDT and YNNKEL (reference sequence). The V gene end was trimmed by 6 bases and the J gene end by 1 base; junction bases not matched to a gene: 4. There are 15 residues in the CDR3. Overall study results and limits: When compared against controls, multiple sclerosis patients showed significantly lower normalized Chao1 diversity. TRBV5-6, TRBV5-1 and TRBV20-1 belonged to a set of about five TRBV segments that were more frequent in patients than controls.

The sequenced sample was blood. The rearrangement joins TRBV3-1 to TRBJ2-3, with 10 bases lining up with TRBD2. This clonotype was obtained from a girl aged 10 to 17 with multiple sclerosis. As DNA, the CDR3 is TGTGCCAGCAGACTGACTAGCGGGCGCACAGATACGCAGTATTTT. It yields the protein CASRLTSGRTDTQYF.